One sample yielded the 29 T cell receptor beta chains listed below, sequenced in a study of beta chain features in type 1 diabetes. General study results and limits: Across all four CD4+ subsets, people with type 1 diabetes showed modestly shorter TCRB CDR3s.

The authors reverse transcribed all of the isolated RNA, so sequencing captured expressed TCRB transcripts. TCRdb's table, derived via immunoSEQ multiplex PCR, lists solely in-frame clones and lacks some. The sample has about 53,000 clones, 55% to 80% seen once. No antigens are known for them. Sequencing used stem cell memory CD4+ T cells from blood. The receptors originated from a woman in her twenties or thirties with type 1 diabetes.

This chain connects TRBV27 to TRBJ2-1, with TRBD2 matching 9 bases. The CDR3 totals 17 residues. Germline loops: CDR1 MNHEY, CDR2 SMNVEV (reference sequence). V shed 3 bases and J 4 bases; nucleotides not matched to a gene: 10. The CDR3 protein is CASSFRLAGLFYNEQFF. DNA for the CDR3: TGTGCCAGCAGTTTCCGGCTAGCGGGACTTTTTTACAATGAGCAGTTCTTC.

This chain joins TRBV7-8 and TRBJ2-6; 10 bases align to TRBD2. Germline trimming cut 3 bases from V and 4 bases from J; bases unmatched to any gene: 6. Germline-derived CDR1 and CDR2 are SGHVS and FQNEAQ. The CDR3 consists of 17 residues. CDR3: CASSLELAGVGANVLTF. In nucleotides, the CDR3 is TGTGCCAGCAGCTTGGAGCTAGCGGGAGTGGGGGCCAACGTCCTGACTTTC.

V and J are TRBV4-2 and TRBJ2-7, with no clear D. Germline V lookup: CDR1 LGHNA, CDR2 YNFKEQ. CDR3 length equals 15 residues. V lost 0 bases to trimming and J lost 1 base, with 10 bases between them. DNA for the CDR3: TGTGCCAGCAGCCAAGAATACAGCCAATCCTACGAGCAGTACTTC. It yields the protein CASSQEYSQSYEQYF.

The genes are TRBV11-2 and TRBJ1-1; D is possibly TRBD1 (5 bases). CDR3 length: 16 amino acids. Trimming pared 1 base from V and 5 bases from J, leaving 17 bases between. CDR1 is SGHAT and CDR2 is FQNNGV in the germline V gene. CDR3 nucleotides: TGTGCCAGCAGCTTAGCCGGGGGTTCGGGGGGGACTGAAGCTTTCTTT. It encodes CASSLAGGSGGTEAFF.

V is TRBV18 and J is TRBJ1-1; the match to TRBD1 covers 10 bases. Trimming removed 2 bases from V and 5 bases from J; junction bases left unmatched: 5. This CDR3 region has 15 residues. CDR1 and CDR2 from the germline V gene are KGHSH and LQKENI. The CDR3 DNA is TGTGCCAGCTCACCAGGGACAGGGGTTTGGACTGAAGCTTTCTTT. Translated: CASSPGTGVWTEAFF.

The chain is built from TRBV9 and TRBJ2-7; 8 bases are a match to TRBD2. The V gene's germline CDR1 is SGDLS and CDR2 YYNGEE. Trimming removed 4 bases from V and 1 base from J; junction bases left unmatched: 13. The CDR3 sequence is 17 residues long. The DNA for the CDR3 is TGTGCCAGCAGCCCCCGAACCCCGACTAGCGCTTCCTACGAGCAGTACTTC. Its protein product is CASSPRTPTSASYEQYF.

The genes are TRBV7-9 and TRBJ1-1, with 10 bases lining up with TRBD1. Germline V gives CDR1 SEHNR, CDR2 FQNEAQ (reference sequence). The CDR3 contains 15 residues. Trimming cost V 1 base and J 3 bases; bases outside gene matches: 2. This CDR3 reads CASSLGTGGDTEAFF. The DNA of the CDR3 is TGTGCCAGCAGCTTAGGGACAGGGGGGGACACTGAAGCTTTCTTT.

This clone came up a few times. The chain recombines TRBV7-9 with TRBJ2-7; D may be TRBD1 (6 bases). CDR1 SEHNR and CDR2 FQNEAQ come from the germline V gene (reference sequence). The CDR3 consists of 14 residues. V lost 1 base and J 3 bases, leaving 10 bases between the germline ends. The DNA of the CDR3 is TGTGCCAGCAGCTTAGACAGGGCCAGCTACGAGCAGTACTTC. Translation gives CASSLDRASYEQYF.

The genes are TRBV19 and TRBJ2-6, with a tentative D call TRBD2 (6 bases). The CDR3 is 15 amino acids. V was pared by 6 bases and J by 1 base, with 10 bases between. The germline CDR1 and CDR2 sequences are LNHDA and SQIVND (reference sequence). DNA of the CDR3: TGTGCCAGTAGGGGGACTGTTTCTGGGGCCAACGTCCTGACTTTC. It is translated as CASRGTVSGANVLTF.

Here the CDR3 DNA reads TGCGCCAGCAGCTTGGATGCGACAGCACCTTATGGCTACACCTTC. Protein: CASSLDATAPYGYTF. V usage is TRBV5-1 and J usage is TRBJ1-2, with D perhaps matching TRBD1 (5 bases). Germline V gives CDR1 SGHRS, CDR2 YFSETQ. Trimming pared 0 bases from V and 5 bases from J, leaving 14 bases between. The CDR3 covers 15 residues.

The J gene is TRBJ2-1, the V gene TRBV7-8; 13 bases map to TRBD2. The germline V gene encodes CDR1 SGHVS and CDR2 FQNEAQ. V dropped 4 bases and J dropped 7; count of bases not matched to a gene: 7. This CDR3 spans 16 amino acids. Here the CDR3 DNA reads TGTGCCAGCAGCTCACTAGCGGGAGGGCCCTTTAATGAGCAGTTCTTC. It yields the protein CASSSLAGGPFNEQFF.

The chain recombines TRBV7-3 with TRBJ2-3; TRBD2 aligns across 14 bases. Unmatched junction bases numbered 4, after V lost 4 bases and J lost 4 bases. In germline, CDR1 is SGHTA, CDR2 FQGTGA. This CDR3 is 16 amino acids long. Written as DNA, the CDR3 is TGTGCCAGCAGCTCGGGACTAGCGGGAGTGTCAGATACGCAGTATTTT. It codes for CASSSGLAGVSDTQYF. The variable domain in full, with the rest retrieved from reference TRBV7-3 and TRBJ2-3, is GAGVSQTPSNKVTEKGKYVELRCDPISGHTALYWYRQSLGQGPEFLIYFQGTGAADDSGLPNDRFFAVRPEGSVSTLKIQRTERGDSAVYLCASSSGLAGVSDTQYFGPGTRLTVL.

This chain links TRBV6-5 with TRBJ1-5; 7 bases map to TRBD1. The germline V gene encodes CDR1 MNHEY and CDR2 SVGAGI. The V and J ends lost 0 bases and 7 bases, in that order; junction bases with no gene match: 3. This CDR3 has 14 amino acids. CDR3 nucleotides: TGTGCCAGCAGTTACTCTACAGGGGTCCAGCCCCAGCATTTT. Its protein product is CASSYSTGVQPQHF.

This chain links TRBV2 with TRBJ2-1; 7 positions agree with TRBD2. The CDR3 is 16 amino acids. Unmatched junction bases numbered 12, after V lost 3 bases and J lost 7 bases. Germline-derived CDR1 and CDR2 are SNHLY and FYNNEI. The CDR3 protein is CASSDLGLAARNEQFF. The CDR3 bases are TGTGCCAGCAGTGATCTTGGGCTAGCGGCGAGGAATGAGCAGTTCTTC.

The chain couples TRBV27 to TRBJ1-2, with 7 bases that match TRBD1. The CDR3 totals 14 residues. The V gene's germline CDR1 is MNHEY and CDR2 SMNVEV (reference sequence). Germline trimming cut 6 bases from V and 3 bases from J; bases unmatched to any gene: 7. The CDR3: CASRPRQGHYGYTF. The CDR3 DNA follows: TGTGCCAGCAGACCTAGACAGGGCCACTATGGCTACACCTTC.

V gene TRBV6-4 combines with J gene TRBJ2-1; 10 nucleotides match TRBD2. CDR1 is MRHNA and CDR2 is SNTAGT in the germline V gene. The CDR3 is made up of 16 amino acids. Trimming cost V 5 bases and J 6 bases; bases outside gene matches: 10. Written as DNA, the CDR3 is TGTGCCAGCAGTCCGTCTAGCGGGGGCCTCTCCAATGAGCAGTTCTTC. Residues: CASSPSSGGLSNEQFF.

This chain connects TRBV6-5 to TRBJ2-3; TRBD2 agrees at 9 bases. Germline V lookup: CDR1 MNHEY, CDR2 SVGAGI. This CDR3 contains 14 residues. CDR3 nucleotide sequence: TGTGCAGCCTCCCAGCGGGAGGGCACAGATACGCAGTATTTT. Its protein is CAASQREGTDTQYF.

The chain is built from TRBV11-2 and TRBJ2-1; perhaps TRBD2 as D (7 bases). CDR1 is SGHAT and CDR2 is FQNNGV in the germline V gene. V was pared by 5 bases and J by 1 base, with 15 bases between. The CDR3 has 16 residues. The CDR3, as DNA: TGTGCCAGCAGCCCTAGGGGGGGAGGGTCCTACAATGAGCAGTTCTTC. This translates into CASSPRGGGSYNEQFF.

The chain recombines TRBV7-3 with TRBJ2-3; a possible D gene is TRBD2 (6 bases). Looked up from germline, CDR1 is SGHTA and CDR2 is FQGTGA. This CDR3 contains 16 residues. V was shortened by 5 bases and J by 0 bases, with 15 bases between the two germline ends. CDR3 amino acids: CASSPGRLASTDTQYF. CDR3 bases: TGTGCCAGCAGCCCGGGCAGGCTAGCGAGCACAGATACGCAGTATTTT.

The J gene is TRBJ2-4, the V gene TRBV19; 9 positions match TRBD1. The length of the CDR3 is 13 residues. With 10 bases clipped from V and 8 bases from J, the junction kept 9 bases outside the gene matches. CDR1 and CDR2 from the germline V gene are LNHDA and SQIVND (reference sequence). The CDR3 DNA follows: TGTGCCACTGAGGACAGGGGAGTACACATTCAGTACTTC. Translation: CATEDRGVHIQYF.

The sample holds a few counts of this clone. CDR3 in amino acids: CASRPVGLADQETQYF. The CDR3 DNA reads TGCGCCAGCCGCCCTGTGGGACTAGCGGACCAAGAGACCCAGTACTTC. V and J are TRBV5-1 and TRBJ2-5; TRBD2 matches 11 bases. Germline V gene data show CDR1 as SGHRS and CDR2 as YFSETQ. Trimming cost V 7 bases and J 0 bases; bases outside gene matches: 8. This CDR3 comprises 16 residues. Filled out from reference TRBV5-1 and TRBJ2-5, the complete variable domain reads KAGVTQTPRYLIKTRGQQVTLSCSPISGHRSVSWYQQTPGQGLQFLFEYFSETQRNKGNFPGRFSGRQFSNSRSEMNVSTLELGDSALYLCASRPVGLADQETQYFGPGTRLLVL.

The gene calls are TRBV28 and TRBJ2-7, with 8 bases fitting TRBD2. This CDR3 region has 15 residues. Trimming at V came to 7 bases and at J to 0 bases, leaving 8 bases not matched to a gene. Germline V gives CDR1 MDHEN, CDR2 SYDVKM. CDR3: CASTLTSGPSYEQYF. Written as DNA, the CDR3 is TGTGCCAGCACCCTTACTAGCGGTCCCTCCTACGAGCAGTACTTC.

The chain combines TRBV30 with TRBJ1-5; 7 positions match TRBD1. There are 15 residues in the CDR3. V lost 1 base, J lost 3 bases, and 6 bases stayed unmatched. Per the germline V gene, CDR1 is GTSNPN and CDR2 is SVGIG (reference sequence). The CDR3 loop reads CAWSASGQYNQPQHF. Written as DNA, the CDR3 is TGTGCCTGGAGTGCCTCGGGACAGTACAATCAGCCCCAGCATTTT.

The chain carries TRBV10-3 and TRBJ2-7; 8 bases map to TRBD1. The CDR3 totals 12 residues. CDR1 and CDR2 from the germline V gene are ENHRY and SYGVKD. The V gene end was trimmed by 5 bases and the J gene end by 6 bases; junction bases not matched to a gene: 3. CDR3 DNA: TGTGCCATCAGTCTCACAGGGGGCGAGCAGTACTTC. Translated, it gives CAISLTGGEQYF.

In DNA, the CDR3 is TGCAGCGTCCTTCCCTACAATGAGCAGTTCTTC. Encoded protein: CSVLPYNEQFF. This sequence joins TRBV29-1 and TRBJ2-1; the D is unclear. The CDR3 spans 11 residues. CDR1 SQVTM and CDR2 ANQGSEA come from the germline V gene. V shed 6 bases and J shed 2 bases, with 5 bases lying between them.

This rearrangement joins TRBV7-3 to TRBJ2-1, with 11 bases identical to TRBD2. There are 18 residues in the CDR3. V trimming: 3 bases; J trimming: 0 bases; junction bases outside the gene matches: 7. CDR1 is SGHTA and CDR2 is FQGTGA in the germline V gene. The CDR3 protein is CASSLGLGLADSYNEQFF. The CDR3 coding sequence is TGTGCCAGCAGCTTGGGGCTGGGACTAGCGGACTCCTACAATGAGCAGTTCTTC.

J is TRBJ1-2 and V is TRBV15; no firm D call. The V end was cut by 0 bases, the J end by 8 bases, with 7 bases between. The CDR3 has 12 residues. Germline CDR1 LNHNV, CDR2 YYDKDF (reference sequence). The CDR3 coding sequence is TGTGCCACCAGCAGAGATGGCGGGGGCTACACCTTC. This sequence encodes CATSRDGGGYTF.

The rearrangement uses TRBV9 and TRBJ2-2, with TRBD2 identical over 8 bases. V dropped 3 bases and J dropped 5; count of bases not matched to a gene: 9. The CDR3 consists of 16 residues. CDR1 SGDLS and CDR2 YYNGEE come from the germline V gene. The CDR3 coding sequence is TGTGCCAGCAGCGGAAATCGGGGGGGAGAGACCGGGGAGCTGTTTTTT. Its translation: CASSGNRGGETGELFF.

This clone showed up just a few times. The chain employs TRBV18 and TRBJ1-5, with D perhaps matching TRBD1 (6 bases). Germline V gene lookup returns CDR1 KGHSH and CDR2 LQKENI. This CDR3 contains 16 residues. V shed 4 bases and J shed 1 base, with 14 bases lying between them. The DNA of the CDR3 is TGTGCCAGCTCACTAGGGCGGACAGCCAGCAATCAGCCCCAGCATTTT. It encodes CASSLGRTASNQPQHF.